The source of this T cell receptor beta chain is a study of T cell changes during pregnancy in multiple sclerosis. Data came from immunoSEQ multiplex PCR; TCRdb stores just in-frame clones and leaves some out. The table shows over 50,000 clones, with approximately 92% occurring only once. V was cut by 5 bases and J by 0 bases, with 7 bases left in between. Germline assignment: CDR1 SGHDN and CDR2 FVKESK. The CDR3 has 13 amino acids. The chain couples TRBV14 to TRBJ1-1, with D unresolved. The source material was CD4+ T cells from peripheral blood mononuclear cells, sampled after pregnancy. The clonotype originates from a female donor with multiple sclerosis, enrolled in a pregnancy study. The DNA for the CDR3 is TGTGCCAGCAGCGAGGGCCTGAACACTGAAGCTTTCTTT. Encoded protein: CASSEGLNTEAFF.